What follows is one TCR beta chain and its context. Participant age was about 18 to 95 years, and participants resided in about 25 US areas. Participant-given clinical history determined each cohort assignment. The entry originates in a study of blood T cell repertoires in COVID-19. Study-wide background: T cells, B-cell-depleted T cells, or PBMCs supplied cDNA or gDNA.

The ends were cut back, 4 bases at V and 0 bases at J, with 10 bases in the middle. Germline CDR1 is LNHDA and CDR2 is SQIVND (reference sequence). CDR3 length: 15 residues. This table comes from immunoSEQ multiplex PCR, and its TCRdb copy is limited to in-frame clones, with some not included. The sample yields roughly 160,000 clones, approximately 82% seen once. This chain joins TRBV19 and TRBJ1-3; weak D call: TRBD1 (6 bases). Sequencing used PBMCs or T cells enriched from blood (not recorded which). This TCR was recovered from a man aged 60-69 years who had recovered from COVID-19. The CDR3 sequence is CASSTLDSSGNTIYF. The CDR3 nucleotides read TGTGCCAGTAGTACCTTGGACAGCTCTGGAAACACCATATATTTT.